The sequence of this T cell receptor beta chain was determined in a study of monozygotic twins with cystic fibrosis. Germline CDR1 and CDR2: SGHRS and YFSETQ. The CDR3 is 17 amino acids. V shed 0 bases, J shed 6 bases, and the junction held 12 bases outside the gene matches. Worth noting for this clone: Its antigen is unknown.

Method: immunoSEQ multiplex PCR; TCRdb's copy keeps in-frame clones and lacks some. The sample lists under 20,000 clones, approximately 97% seen once, with 1.9% in the top ten. Points from the study as a whole: In 13 of 16 pairs, V gene usage was closest to the co-twin's.

The receptor's source is a woman under 40 with cystic fibrosis. Sequencing was done on a sample of blood. The chain uses TRBV5-1 and TRBJ2-7; TRBD2 agrees at 10 bases. DNA for the CDR3: TGCGCCAGCAGCTTGGGTGGGGATAGCGGGGGGCTCCGCGAGCAGTACTTC. This translates into CASSLGGDSGGLREQYF.